This record looks at one T cell receptor beta chain sequence and its context. Its antigen remains unidentified. Both 60 Vbeta primers and 13 Jbeta primers went into the PCR. Profiled with immunoSEQ multiplex PCR; TCRdb holds only in-frame clones, not every one. Of 140,000 to 150,000 clones listed, approximately 63% are singletons. The data derive from a study of cytomegalovirus exposure and HLA in healthy donors. Study-wide results and caveats: The study found most TCR sequences rare, yet found some public TCRs in many donors. With high specificity and sensitivity, the classifier reportedly diagnosed cytomegalovirus status. Based on reports, TCR beta sequences accurately predicted HLA-A and HLA-B alleles for most subjects. Apart from CMV serostatus, no immune exposure information was available.

Trimming at V came to 3 bases and at J to 4 bases, leaving 1 base not matched to a gene. The germline V gene has CDR1 MNHEY and CDR2 SMNVEV (reference sequence). The CDR3 length is 13 residues. Sequenced material: PBMCs. The receptor comes from a woman aged 55-69 years in good health and CMV-seropositive. This chain joins TRBV27 and TRBJ1-2; 8 nucleotides align to TRBD1. CDR3 sequence (DNA): TGTGCCAGCAGTTTCGACAGGGGCTATGGCTACACCTTC. Translated, it gives CASSFDRGYGYTF.